This T cell receptor beta chain is from a study of molecular identifiers for immune sequencing clone quantification. In TCRdb, the PCR reads were re-called with MiXCR into one record per CDR3 protein. The sample has 88,000 or so distinct CDR3 sequences, approximately 22% seen once. This clonotype was seen a single time. This clone may be a read error of a much larger clone one base away. The TCR was taken from a human donor in good health. Some libraries in this study had Jurkat cell RNA spiked in. Sequenced material: naive CD8+ T cells from blood, with Jurkat cell RNA spiked in. Documented subset: FACS-sorted CD8+CD4-CCR7+CD45RA+ naive T cells.

CDR3 loop: CASSPDRAQPQHF. CDR3 bases: TGTGCCAGCAGCCCGGACAGAGCTCAGCCCCAGCATTTT. This chain connects TRBV7-9 to TRBJ1-5; D may be TRBD1 (6 bases). This CDR3 has 13 residues. The V gene's germline CDR1 is SEHNR and CDR2 FQNEAQ (reference sequence). Trimming took off 5 bases at V and 6 bases at J, with 11 bases between the two ends.